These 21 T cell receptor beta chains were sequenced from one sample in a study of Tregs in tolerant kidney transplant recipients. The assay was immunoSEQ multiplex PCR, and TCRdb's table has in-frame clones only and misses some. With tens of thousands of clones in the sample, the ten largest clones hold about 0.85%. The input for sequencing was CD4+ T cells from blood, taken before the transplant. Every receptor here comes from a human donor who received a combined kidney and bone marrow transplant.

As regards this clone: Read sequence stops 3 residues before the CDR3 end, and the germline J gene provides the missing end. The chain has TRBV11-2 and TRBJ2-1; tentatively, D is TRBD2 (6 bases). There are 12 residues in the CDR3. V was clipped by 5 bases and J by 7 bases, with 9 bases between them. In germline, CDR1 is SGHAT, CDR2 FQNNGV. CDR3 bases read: TGTGCCAGCAGCCTGGGGACTAATGAG. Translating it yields CASSLGTNE. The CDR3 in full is CASSLGTNEQFF.

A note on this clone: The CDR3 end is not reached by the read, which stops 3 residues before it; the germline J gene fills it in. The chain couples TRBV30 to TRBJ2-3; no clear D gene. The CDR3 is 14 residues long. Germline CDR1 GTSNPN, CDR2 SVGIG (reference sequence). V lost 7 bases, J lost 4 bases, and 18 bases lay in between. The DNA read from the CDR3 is TGTGCCTACTCAGCGAGCGCTCCCGCAGATACG. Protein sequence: CAYSASAPADT. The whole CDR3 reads CAYSASAPADTQYF. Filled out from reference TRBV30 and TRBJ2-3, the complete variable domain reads SQTIHQWPATLVQPVGSPLSLECTVEGTSNPNLYWYRQAAGRGLQLLFYSVGIGQISSEVPQNLSASRPQDRQFILSSKKLLLSDSGFYLCAYSASAPADTQYFGPGTRLTVL.

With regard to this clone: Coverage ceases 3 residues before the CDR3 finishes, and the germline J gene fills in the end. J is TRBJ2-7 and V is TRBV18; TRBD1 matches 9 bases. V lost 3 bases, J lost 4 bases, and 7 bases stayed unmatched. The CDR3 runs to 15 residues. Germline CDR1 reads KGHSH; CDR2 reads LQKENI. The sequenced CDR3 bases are TGTGCCAGCTCACCCTGGACAGGGGACCCTTACGAG. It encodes CASSPWTGDPYE. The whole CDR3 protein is CASSPWTGDPYEQYF.

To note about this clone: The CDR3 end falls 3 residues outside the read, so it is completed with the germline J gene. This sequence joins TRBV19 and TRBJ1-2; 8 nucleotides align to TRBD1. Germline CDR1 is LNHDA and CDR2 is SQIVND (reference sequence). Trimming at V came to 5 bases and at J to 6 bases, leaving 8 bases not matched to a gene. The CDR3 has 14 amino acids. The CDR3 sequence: CASSLRQGIDGYTF. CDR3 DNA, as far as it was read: TGTGCCAGTAGTCTACGACAGGGGATTGATGGC.

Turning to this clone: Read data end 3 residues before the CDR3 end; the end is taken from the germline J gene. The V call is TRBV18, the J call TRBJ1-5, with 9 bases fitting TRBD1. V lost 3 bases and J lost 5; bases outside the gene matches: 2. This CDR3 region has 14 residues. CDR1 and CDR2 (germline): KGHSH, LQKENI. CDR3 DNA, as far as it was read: TGTGCCAGCTCACCCGACAGGGGGGATCAGCCC. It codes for CASSPDRGDQP. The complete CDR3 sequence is CASSPDRGDQPQHF.

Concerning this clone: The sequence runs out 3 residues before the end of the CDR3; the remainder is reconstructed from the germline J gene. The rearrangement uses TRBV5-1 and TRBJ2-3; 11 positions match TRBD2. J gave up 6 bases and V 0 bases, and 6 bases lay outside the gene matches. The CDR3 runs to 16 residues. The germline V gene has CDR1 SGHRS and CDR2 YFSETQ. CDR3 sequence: CASSLALAGGSDTQYF. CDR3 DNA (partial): TGCGCCAGCAGCTTGGCGCTAGCGGGAGGTTCGGATACG.

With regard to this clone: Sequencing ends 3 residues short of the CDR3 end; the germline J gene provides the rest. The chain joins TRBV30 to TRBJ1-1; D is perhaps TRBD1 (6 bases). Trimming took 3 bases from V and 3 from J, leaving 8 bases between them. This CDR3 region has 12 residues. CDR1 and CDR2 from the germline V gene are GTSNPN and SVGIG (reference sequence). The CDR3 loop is CAWRDSYTEAFF. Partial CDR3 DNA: TGTGCCTGGAGGGACAGTTACACTGAA.

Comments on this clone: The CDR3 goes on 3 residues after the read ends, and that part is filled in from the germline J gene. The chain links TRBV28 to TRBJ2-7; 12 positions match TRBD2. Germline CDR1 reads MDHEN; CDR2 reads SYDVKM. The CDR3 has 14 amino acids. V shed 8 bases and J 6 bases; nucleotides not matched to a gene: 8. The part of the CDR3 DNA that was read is TGTGCCAGCGGTACTAGCGGGAGGACGGGCGAG. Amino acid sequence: CASGTSGRTGE. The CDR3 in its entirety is CASGTSGRTGEQYF.

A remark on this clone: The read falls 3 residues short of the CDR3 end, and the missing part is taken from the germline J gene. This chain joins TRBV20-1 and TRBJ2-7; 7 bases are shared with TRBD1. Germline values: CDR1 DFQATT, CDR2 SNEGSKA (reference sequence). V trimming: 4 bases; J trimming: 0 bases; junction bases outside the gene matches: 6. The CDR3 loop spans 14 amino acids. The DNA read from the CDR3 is TGCAGTGCTAATTGGGACAGAGTCTCCTACGAG. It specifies CSANWDRVSYE. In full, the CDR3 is CSANWDRVSYEQYF.

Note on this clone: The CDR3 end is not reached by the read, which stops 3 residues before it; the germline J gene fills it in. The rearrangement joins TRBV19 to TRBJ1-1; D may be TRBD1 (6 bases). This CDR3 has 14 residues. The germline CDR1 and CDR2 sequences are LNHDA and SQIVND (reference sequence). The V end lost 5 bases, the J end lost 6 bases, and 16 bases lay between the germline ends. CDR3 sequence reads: CASSLGHFDAEAFF. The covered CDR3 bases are TGTGCCAGTAGTCTGGGACATTTCGACGCTGAA.

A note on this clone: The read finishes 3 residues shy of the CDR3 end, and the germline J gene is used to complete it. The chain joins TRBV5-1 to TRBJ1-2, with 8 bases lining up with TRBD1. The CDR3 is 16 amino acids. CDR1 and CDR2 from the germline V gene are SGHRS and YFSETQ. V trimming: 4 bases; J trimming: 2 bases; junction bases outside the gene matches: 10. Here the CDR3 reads CASSGDQGAGNYGYTF. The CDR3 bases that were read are TGCGCCAGCAGCGGAGACCAGGGGGCGGGAAACTATGGC. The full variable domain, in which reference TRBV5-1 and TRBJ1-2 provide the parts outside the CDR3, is KAGVTQTPRYLIKTRGQQVTLSCSPISGHRSVSWYQQTPGQGLQFLFEYFSETQRNKGNFPGRFSGRQFSNSRSEMNVSTLELGDSALYLCASSGDQGAGNYGYTFGSGTRLTVV.

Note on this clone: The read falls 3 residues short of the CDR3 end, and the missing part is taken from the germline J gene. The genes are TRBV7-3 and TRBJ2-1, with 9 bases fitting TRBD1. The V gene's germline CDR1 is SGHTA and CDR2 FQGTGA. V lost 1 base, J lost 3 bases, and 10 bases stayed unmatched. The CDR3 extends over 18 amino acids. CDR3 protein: CASSLKSPGTGFYNEQFF. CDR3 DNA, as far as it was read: TGTGCCAGCAGCTTAAAATCCCCCGGGACAGGGTTCTACAATGAG.

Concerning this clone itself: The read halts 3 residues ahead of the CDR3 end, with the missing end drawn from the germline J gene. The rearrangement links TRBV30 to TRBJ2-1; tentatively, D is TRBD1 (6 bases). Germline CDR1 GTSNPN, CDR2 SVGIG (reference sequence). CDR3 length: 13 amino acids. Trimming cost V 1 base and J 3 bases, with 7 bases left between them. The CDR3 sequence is CAWSGDNYNEQFF. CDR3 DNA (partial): TGTGCCTGGAGTGGGGACAACTACAATGAG. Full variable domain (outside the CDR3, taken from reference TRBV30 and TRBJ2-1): SQTIHQWPATLVQPVGSPLSLECTVEGTSNPNLYWYRQAAGRGLQLLFYSVGIGQISSEVPQNLSASRPQDRQFILSSKKLLLSDSGFYLCAWSGDNYNEQFFGPGTRLTVL.

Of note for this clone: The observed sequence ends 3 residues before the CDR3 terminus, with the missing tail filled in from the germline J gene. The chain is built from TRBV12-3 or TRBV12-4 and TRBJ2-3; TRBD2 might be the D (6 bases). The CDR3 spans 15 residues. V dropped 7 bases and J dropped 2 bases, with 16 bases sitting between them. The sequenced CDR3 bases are TGTGCCAGCAACGACCTTAGCGGTATCACAGATACG. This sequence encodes CASNDLSGITDT. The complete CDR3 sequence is CASNDLSGITDTQYF.

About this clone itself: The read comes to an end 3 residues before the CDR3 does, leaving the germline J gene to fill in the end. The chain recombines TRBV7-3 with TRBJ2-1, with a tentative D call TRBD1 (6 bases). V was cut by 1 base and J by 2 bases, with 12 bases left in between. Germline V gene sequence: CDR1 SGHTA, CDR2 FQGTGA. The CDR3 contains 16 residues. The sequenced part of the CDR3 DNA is TGTGCCAGCAGCTTAATTGGGTCAGGGGCCTACAATGAG. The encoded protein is CASSLIGSGAYNE. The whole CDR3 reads CASSLIGSGAYNEQFF.

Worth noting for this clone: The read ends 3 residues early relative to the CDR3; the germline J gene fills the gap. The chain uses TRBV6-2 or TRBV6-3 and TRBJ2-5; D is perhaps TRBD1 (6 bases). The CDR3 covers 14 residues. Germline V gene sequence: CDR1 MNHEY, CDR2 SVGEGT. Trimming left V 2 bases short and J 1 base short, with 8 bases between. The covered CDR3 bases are TGTGCCAGCAGTTACCCGGACAGCCAAGAGACC. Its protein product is CASSYPDSQET. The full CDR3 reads CASSYPDSQETQYF.

The part of the CDR3 DNA that was read is TGTGCCTGGCTATCTGACAGGGAAAAATTCGGGGAG. Protein sequence: CAWLSDREKFGE. The CDR3 in its entirety is CAWLSDREKFGELFF. V is TRBV30 and J is TRBJ2-2; 7 positions agree with TRBD1. The read terminates 3 residues ahead of where the CDR3 ends, so the germline J gene completes it. V shed 5 bases and J 7 bases; nucleotides not matched to a gene: 13. In germline, CDR1 is GTSNPN, CDR2 SVGIG (reference sequence). CDR3 length: 15 amino acids. The full variable domain, rest sourced from reference TRBV30 and TRBJ2-2, is SQTIHQWPATLVQPVGSPLSLECTVEGTSNPNLYWYRQAAGRGLQLLFYSVGIGQISSEVPQNLSASRPQDRQFILSSKKLLLSDSGFYLCAWLSDREKFGELFFGEGSRLTVL.

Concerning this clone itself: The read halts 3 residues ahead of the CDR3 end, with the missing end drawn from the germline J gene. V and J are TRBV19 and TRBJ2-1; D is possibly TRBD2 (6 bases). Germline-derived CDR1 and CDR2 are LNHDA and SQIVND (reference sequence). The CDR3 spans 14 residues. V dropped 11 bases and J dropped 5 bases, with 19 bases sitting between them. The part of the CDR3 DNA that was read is TGTGCCTCCCGTATCGGGAGCGGGCACAATGAG. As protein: CASRIGSGHNE. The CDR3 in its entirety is CASRIGSGHNEQFF.

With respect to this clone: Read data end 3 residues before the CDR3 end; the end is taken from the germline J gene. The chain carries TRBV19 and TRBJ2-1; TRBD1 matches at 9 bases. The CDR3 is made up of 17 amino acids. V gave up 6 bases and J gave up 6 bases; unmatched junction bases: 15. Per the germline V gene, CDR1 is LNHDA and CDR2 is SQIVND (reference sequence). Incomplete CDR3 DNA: TGTGCCAGTAGACCAGCGGGTTGGGGACAGGGTCTCAATGAG. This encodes CASRPAGWGQGLNE. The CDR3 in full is CASRPAGWGQGLNEQFF.

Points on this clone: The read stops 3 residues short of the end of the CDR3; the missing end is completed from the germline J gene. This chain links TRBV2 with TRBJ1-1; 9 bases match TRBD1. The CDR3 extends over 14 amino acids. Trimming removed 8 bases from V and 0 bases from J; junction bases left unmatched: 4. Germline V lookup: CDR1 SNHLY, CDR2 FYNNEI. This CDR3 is CASGTGPLNTEAFF. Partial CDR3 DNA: TGTGCCAGCGGGACAGGGCCCTTGAACACTGAA.

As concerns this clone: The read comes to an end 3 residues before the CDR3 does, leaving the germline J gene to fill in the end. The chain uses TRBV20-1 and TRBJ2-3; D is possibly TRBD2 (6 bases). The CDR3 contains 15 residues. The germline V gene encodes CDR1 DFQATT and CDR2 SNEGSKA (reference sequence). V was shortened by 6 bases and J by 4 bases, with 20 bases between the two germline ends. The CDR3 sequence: CSARPGTRPADTQYF. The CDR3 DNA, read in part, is TGCAGTGCCCGACCCGGGACTCGACCTGCAGATACG.